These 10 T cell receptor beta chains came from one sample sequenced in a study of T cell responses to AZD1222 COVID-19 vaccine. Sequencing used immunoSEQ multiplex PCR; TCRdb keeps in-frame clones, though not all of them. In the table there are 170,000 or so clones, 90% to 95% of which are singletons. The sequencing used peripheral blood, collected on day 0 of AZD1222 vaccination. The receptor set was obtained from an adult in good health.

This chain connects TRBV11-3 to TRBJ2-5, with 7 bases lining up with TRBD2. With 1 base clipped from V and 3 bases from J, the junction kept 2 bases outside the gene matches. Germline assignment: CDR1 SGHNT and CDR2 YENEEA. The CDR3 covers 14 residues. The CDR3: CASSLAGREETQYF. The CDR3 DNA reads TGTGCCAGCAGCTTAGCAGGGAGGGAAGAGACCCAGTACTTC.

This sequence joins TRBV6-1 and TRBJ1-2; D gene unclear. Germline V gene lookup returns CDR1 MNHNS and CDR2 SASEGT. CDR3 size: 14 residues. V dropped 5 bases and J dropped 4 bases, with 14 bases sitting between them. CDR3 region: CASSSYTVFYGYTF. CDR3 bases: TGTGCCAGCAGTTCTTATACAGTATTCTATGGCTACACCTTC.

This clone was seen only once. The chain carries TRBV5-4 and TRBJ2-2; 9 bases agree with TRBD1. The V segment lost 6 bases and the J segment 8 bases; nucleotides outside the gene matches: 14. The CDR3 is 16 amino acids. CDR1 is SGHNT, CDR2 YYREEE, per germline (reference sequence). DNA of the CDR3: TGTGCCAGCACCCCGGCCGGGACAGGGATGGGGGGGGAGCTGTTTTTT. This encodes CASTPAGTGMGGELFF.

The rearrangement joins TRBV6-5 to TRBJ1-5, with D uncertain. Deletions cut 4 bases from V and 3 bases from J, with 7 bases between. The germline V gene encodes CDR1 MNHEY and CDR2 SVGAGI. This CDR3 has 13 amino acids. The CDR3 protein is CASSLALNQPQHF. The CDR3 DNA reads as TGTGCCAGCAGTTTAGCCCTCAATCAGCCCCAGCATTTT.

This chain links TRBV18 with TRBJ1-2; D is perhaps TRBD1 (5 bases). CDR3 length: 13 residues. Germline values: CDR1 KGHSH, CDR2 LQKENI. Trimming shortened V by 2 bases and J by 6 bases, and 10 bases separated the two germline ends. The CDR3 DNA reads TGTGCCAGCTCACCAGCGACAGAGGATGGCTACACCTTC. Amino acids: CASSPATEDGYTF.

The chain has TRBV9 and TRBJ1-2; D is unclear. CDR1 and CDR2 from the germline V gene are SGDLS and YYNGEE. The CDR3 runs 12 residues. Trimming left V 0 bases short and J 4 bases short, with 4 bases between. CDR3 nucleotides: TGTGCCAGCAGCGTAGACACCTATGGCTACACCTTC. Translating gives CASSVDTYGYTF.

The CDR3 reads CASSPYRDRGENEQFF. The CDR3, as DNA: TGTGCCAGCAGTCCATACCGGGACAGGGGTGAGAATGAGCAGTTCTTC. V usage is TRBV2 and J usage is TRBJ2-1; 10 bases are shared with TRBD1. The germline V gene has CDR1 SNHLY and CDR2 FYNNEI. J lost 7 bases, V lost 5 bases, and 11 bases had no gene match. The CDR3 runs 16 residues. Full variable domain (remainder filled in from reference TRBV2 and TRBJ2-1): EPEVTQTPSHQVTQMGQEVILRCVPISNHLYFYWYRQILGQKVEFLVSFYNNEISEKSEIFDDQFSVERPDGSNFTLKIRSTKLEDSAMYFCASSPYRDRGENEQFFGPGTRLTVL.

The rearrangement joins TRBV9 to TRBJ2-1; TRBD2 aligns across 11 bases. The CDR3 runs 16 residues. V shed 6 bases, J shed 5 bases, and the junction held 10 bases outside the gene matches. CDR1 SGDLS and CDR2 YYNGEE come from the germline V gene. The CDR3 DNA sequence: TGTGCCAGCACCCAGGGGCTAGCGGGGGGAAACAATGAGCAGTTCTTC. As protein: CASTQGLAGGNNEQFF.

CDR3 sequence (DNA): TGTGCCAGTAGGACCTACAGGATCAGCAATCAGCCCCAGCATTTT. Residues: CASRTYRISNQPQHF. The rearrangement links TRBV19 to TRBJ1-5, with TRBD1 as a possible D gene (5 bases). The CDR3 consists of 15 residues. The V end lost 6 bases, the J end lost 1 base, and 13 bases lay between the germline ends. Per the germline V gene, CDR1 is LNHDA and CDR2 is SQIVND (reference sequence).

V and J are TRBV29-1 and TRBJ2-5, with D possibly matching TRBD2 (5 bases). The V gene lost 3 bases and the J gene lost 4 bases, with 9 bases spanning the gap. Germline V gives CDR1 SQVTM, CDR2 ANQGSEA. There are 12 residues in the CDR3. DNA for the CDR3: TGCAGCGTTGATCAAGCGGCAGAGACCCAGTACTTC. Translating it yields CSVDQAAETQYF.